This TCR beta chain was documented in a study of blood T cell repertoires in COVID-19. Study context: Acute-phase and convalescent COVID-19 samples originated in the United States, Italy and Spain.

Some clones are missing from TCRdb's copy, which holds only in-frame ones; the method was immunoSEQ multiplex PCR. The sample has tens of thousands of clones, about 90% seen once. Germline CDR1 is SSHAT and CDR2 is FNYEAQ (reference sequence). V was shortened by 5 bases and J by 0 bases, with 20 bases between the two germline ends. The CDR3 sequence is 18 residues long. The chain joins TRBV7-7 to TRBJ1-3, with a tentative D call TRBD1 (6 bases). Sequencing was performed on peripheral blood. This sequence was found in a human donor in a cohort sampled during active COVID-19. CDR3 nucleotide sequence: TGTGCCAGCAGCCCGAACCGCTTAACAGGGAACTCTGGAAACACCATATATTTT. As protein: CASSPNRLTGNSGNTIYF.